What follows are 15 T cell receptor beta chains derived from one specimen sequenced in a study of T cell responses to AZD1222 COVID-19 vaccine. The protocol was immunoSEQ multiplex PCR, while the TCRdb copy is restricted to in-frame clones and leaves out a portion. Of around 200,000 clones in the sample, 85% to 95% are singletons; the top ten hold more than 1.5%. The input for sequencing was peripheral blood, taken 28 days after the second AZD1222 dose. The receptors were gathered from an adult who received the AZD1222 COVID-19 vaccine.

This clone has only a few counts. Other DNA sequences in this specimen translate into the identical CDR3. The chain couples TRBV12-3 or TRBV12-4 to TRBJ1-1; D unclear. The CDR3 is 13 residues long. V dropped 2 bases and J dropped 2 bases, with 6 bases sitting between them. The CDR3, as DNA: TGTGCCAGCAGTTTATCGGGAAACACTGAAGCTTTCTTT. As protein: CASSLSGNTEAFF.

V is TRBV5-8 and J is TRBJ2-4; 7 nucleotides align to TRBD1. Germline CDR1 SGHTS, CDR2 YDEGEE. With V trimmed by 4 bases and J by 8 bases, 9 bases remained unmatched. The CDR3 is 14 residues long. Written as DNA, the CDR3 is TGTGCCAGCAGCCCCGGGAAGGGGGCTTACATTCAGTACTTC. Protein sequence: CASSPGKGAYIQYF.

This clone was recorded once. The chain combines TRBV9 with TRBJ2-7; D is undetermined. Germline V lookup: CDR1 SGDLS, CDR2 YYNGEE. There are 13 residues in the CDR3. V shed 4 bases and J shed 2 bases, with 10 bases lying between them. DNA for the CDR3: TGTGCCAGCAGCCCTTCAACCGCCTACGAGCAGTACTTC. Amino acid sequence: CASSPSTAYEQYF.

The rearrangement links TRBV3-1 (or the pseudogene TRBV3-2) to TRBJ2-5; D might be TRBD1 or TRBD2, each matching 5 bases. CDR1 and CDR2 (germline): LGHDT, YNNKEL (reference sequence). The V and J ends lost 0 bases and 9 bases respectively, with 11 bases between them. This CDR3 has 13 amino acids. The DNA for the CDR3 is TGTGCCAGCAGCCAAGAGGATATGGGGGCCCAGTACTTC. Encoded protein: CASSQEDMGAQYF.

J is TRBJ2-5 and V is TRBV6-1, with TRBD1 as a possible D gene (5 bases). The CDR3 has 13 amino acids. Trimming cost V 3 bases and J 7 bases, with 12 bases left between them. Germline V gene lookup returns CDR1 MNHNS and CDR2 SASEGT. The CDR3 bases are TGTGCCAGCAGTGACCTAGGGGTGGGGACCCAGTACTTC. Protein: CASSDLGVGTQYF.

DNA of the CDR3: TGTGCCAGCAGTGGCGATTTAGCGGGGGGCATCCACAATGAGCAGTTCTTC. This sequence encodes CASSGDLAGGIHNEQFF. The chain combines TRBV27 with TRBJ2-1; 10 bases are shared with TRBD2. Looked up from germline, CDR1 is MNHEY and CDR2 is SMNVEV (reference sequence). The V segment lost 5 bases and the J segment 5 bases; nucleotides outside the gene matches: 12. This CDR3 has 17 residues.

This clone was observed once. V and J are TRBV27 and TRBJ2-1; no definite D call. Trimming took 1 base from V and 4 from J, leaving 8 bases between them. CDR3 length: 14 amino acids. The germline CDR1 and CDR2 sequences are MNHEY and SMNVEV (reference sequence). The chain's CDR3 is CASSLWPRYNEQFF. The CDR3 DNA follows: TGTGCCAGCAGTTTATGGCCGCGGTACAATGAGCAGTTCTTC.

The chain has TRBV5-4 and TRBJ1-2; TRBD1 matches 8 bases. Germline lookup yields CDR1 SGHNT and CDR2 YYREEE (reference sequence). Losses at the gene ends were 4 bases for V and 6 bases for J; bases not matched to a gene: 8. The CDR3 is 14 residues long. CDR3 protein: CASSVPGQGHGYTF. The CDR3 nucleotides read TGTGCCAGCAGCGTTCCAGGACAGGGACATGGCTACACCTTC.

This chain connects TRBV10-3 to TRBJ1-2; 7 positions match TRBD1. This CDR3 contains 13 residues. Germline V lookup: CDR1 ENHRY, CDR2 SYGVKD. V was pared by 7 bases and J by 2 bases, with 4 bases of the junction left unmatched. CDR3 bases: TGTGCCATCAAGGGACAGAGAAACTATGGCTACACCTTC. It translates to CAIKGQRNYGYTF.

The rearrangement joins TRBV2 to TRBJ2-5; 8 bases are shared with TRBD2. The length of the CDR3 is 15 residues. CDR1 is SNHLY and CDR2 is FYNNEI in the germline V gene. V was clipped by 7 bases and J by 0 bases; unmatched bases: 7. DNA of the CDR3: TGTGCCAGCACCCGACTAGCGCCGCACCAAGAGACCCAGTACTTC. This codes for CASTRLAPHQETQYF.

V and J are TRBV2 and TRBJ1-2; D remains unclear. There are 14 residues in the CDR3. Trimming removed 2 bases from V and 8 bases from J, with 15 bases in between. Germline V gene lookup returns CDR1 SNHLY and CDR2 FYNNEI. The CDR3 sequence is CASSEISPPGGYTF. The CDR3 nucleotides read TGTGCCAGCAGTGAAATCTCCCCTCCGGGAGGCTACACCTTC.

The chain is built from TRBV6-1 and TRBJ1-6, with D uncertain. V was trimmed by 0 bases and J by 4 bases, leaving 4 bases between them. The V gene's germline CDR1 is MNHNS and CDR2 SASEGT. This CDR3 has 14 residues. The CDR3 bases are TGTGCCAGCAGTGAAGCAGGGTATAATTCACCCCTCCACTTT. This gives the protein CASSEAGYNSPLHF.

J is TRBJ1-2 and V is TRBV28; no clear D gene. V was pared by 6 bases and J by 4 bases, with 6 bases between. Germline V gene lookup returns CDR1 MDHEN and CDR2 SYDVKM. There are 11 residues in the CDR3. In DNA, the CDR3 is TGTGCCAGCAGCCAACTCTATGGCTACACCTTC. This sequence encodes CASSQLYGYTF.

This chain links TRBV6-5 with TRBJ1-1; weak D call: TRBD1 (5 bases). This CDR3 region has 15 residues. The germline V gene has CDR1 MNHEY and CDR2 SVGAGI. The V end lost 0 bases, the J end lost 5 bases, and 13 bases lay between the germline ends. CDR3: CASSYSYGGYTEAFF. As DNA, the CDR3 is TGTGCCAGCAGTTACTCATACGGGGGATATACTGAAGCTTTCTTT.

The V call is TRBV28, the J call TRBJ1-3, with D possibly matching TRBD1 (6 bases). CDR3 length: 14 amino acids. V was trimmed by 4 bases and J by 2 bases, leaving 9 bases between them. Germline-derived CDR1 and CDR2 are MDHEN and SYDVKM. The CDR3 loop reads CASSSGGTGNTIYF. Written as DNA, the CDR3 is TGTGCCAGCAGTTCGGGGGGCACTGGAAACACCATATATTTT.